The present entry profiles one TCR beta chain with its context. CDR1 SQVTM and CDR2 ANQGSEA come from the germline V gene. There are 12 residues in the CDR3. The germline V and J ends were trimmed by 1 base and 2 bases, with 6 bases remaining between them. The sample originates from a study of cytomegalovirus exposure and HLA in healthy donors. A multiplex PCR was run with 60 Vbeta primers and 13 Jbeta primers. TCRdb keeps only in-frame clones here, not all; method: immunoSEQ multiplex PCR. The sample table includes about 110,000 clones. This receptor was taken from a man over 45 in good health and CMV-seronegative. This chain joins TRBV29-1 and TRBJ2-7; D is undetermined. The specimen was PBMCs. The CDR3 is CSVEGQAYEQYF. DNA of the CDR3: TGCAGCGTTGAAGGCCAGGCCTACGAGCAGTACTTC.